This T cell receptor (beta chain) was identified in a study of technical replicates of blood from several donors. TCRdb's copy holds only in-frame clones and misses some; the assay was immunoSEQ multiplex PCR. The sample shows 50,000 to 80,000 clones, 86% of them seen only once. Germline CDR1 reads MNHNS; CDR2 reads SASEGT. The CDR3 has 11 residues. Worth noting for this clone: A junction end diverges from the germline sequence, so it may reflect a read error.

The chain uses TRBV6-1 and TRBJ1-3, with 7 bases matching TRBD1. The material sequenced was PBMCs. The clonotype comes from a human donor in good health. Some clones in this sample may be carry-over from other donors' samples. The CDR3 loop is CASRWTGGLDF. The CDR3, as DNA: TGTGCCAGCAGGTGGACAGGTGGTTTAGATTTT.